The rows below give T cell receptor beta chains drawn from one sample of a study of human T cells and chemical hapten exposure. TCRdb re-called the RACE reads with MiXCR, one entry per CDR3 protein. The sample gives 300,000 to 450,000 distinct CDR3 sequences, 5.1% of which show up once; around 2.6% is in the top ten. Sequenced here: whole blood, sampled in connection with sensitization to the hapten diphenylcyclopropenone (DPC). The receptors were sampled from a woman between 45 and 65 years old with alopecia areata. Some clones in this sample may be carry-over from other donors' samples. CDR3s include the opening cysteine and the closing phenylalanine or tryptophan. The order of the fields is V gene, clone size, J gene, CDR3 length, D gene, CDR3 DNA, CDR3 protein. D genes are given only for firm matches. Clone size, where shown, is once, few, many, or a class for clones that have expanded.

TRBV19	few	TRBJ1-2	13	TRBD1	TGTGCCAGTGGGGACAGGGGTCTCTATGGCTACACCTTC	CASGDRGLYGYTF
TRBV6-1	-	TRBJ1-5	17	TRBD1	TGTGCCAGCACCGTAAGCGCAGGGGGCGAGGGCAATCAGCCCCAGCATTTT	CASTVSAGGEGNQPQHF
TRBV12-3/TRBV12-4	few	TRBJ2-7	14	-	TGTGCCAGCAGTTTCGGGCAAGTCTCCTACGAGCAGTACTTC	CASSFGQVSYEQYF
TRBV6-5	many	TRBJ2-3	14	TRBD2	TGTGCCAGCGGCATAGCGGGAGTCTCAGATACGCAGTATTTT	CASGIAGVSDTQYF
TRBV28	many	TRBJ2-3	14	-	TGTGCCAGCAGCTTAACAGGGTCCACAGATACGCAGTATTTT	CASSLTGSTDTQYF
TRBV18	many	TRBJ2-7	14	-	TGTGCCAGCTCCCCTCAGAGGGGGACCTACGAGCAGTACTTC	CASSPQRGTYEQYF
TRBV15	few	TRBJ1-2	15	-	TGTGCCACCAGCAGAGATAGAGGGGGTGACTATGGCTACACCTTC	CATSRDRGGDYGYTF
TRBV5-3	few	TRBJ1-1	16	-	TGTGCCAGAAGCCCGCTTAAACAGGCGATGAACACTGAAGCTTTCTTT	CARSPLKQAMNTEAFF
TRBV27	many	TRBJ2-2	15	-	TGTGCCAGCAGTCGGGCTCCAGAGAGGACCGGGGAGCTGTTTTTT	CASSRAPERTGELFF
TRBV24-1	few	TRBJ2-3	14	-	TGTGCCACCAGTAGGAGCGTCGCCACAGATACGCAGTATTTT	CATSRSVATDTQYF
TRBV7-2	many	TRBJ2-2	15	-	TGTGCCAGCAGCTTAGCCGGGCCCAACACCGGGGAGCTGTTTTTT	CASSLAGPNTGELFF
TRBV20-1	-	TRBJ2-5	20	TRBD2	TGCAGTGCCCCCCCCGGCCCATCGACTAGCGGGAGGGCCTCGGGAGAGACCCAGTACTTC	CSAPPGPSTSGRASGETQYF
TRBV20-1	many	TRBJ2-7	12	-	TGCAGTGCTAGCCGTAGCTCCTACGAGCAGTACTTC	CSASRSSYEQYF
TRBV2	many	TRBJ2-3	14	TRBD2	TGTGCCAGCAGTGAGAGGCGGGGGGGAGGTACGCAGTATTTT	CASSERRGGGTQYF
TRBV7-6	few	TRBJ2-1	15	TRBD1	TGTGCCAGCAGCTTAGTTACAGGGGGAAGTAATGAGCAGTTCTTC	CASSLVTGGSNEQFF
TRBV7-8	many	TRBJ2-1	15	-	TGTGCCAGCAGCTTAGTGGAAACAGGCGGCCATGAGCAGTTCTTC	CASSLVETGGHEQFF
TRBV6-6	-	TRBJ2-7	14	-	TGTGCCAGCAGTTCCGAGGGACTGGCCTACGAGCAGTACTTC	CASSSEGLAYEQYF
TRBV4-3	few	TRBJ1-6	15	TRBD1	TGCGCCAGCAGCCAAGATGGACAGGGAAATTCACCCCTCCACTTT	CASSQDGQGNSPLHF
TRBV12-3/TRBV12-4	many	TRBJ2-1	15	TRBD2	TGTGCCAGCAGTTTTTGGACTAGGGAGAGAAATGAGCAGTTCTTC	CASSFWTRERNEQFF
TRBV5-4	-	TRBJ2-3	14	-	TGTGCCAGCAGCTTAATACAAATAGTAGATACGCAGTATTTT	CASSLIQIVDTQYF
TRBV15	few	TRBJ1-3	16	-	TGTGCCACCAGCAGAGAAAGGAGCGGAGCTGGAAACACCATATATTTT	CATSRERSGAGNTIYF
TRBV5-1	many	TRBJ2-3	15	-	TGCGCCAGCAGCTTGGATACAGGGCTCACAGATACGCAGTATTTT	CASSLDTGLTDTQYF
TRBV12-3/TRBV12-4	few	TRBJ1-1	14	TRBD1	TGTGCCAGCACAAAGGACAGGGATGGTACTGAAGCTTTCTTT	CASTKDRDGTEAFF
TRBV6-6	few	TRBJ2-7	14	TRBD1	TGTGCCAGCAGTTACGGGACAGACCCCTACGAGCAGTACTTC	CASSYGTDPYEQYF
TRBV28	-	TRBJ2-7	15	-	TGTGCCAGCAGTTTATTGAGCGGGTTCTCCTACGAGCAGTACTTC	CASSLLSGFSYEQYF
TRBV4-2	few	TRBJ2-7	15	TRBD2	TGTGCCAGCAGCCAGGGGACTATCCTCACCTACGAGCAGTACTTC	CASSQGTILTYEQYF
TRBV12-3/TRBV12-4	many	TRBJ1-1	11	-	TGTGCCAGCAGCGTCCAATTCGAAGCTTTCTTT	CASSVQFEAFF
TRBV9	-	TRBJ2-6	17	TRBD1	TGTGCCAGCCTCCCGGACAGGGATATATCTGGGGCCAACGTCCTGACTTTC	CASLPDRDISGANVLTF
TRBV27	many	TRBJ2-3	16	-	TGTGCCAGCAGGCCCCTCCCGGGGAAGGGCACAGATACGCAGTATTTT	CASRPLPGKGTDTQYF
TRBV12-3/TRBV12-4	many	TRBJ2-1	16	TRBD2	TGTGCCAGCAGTTTGGCGTCCATTGCGGGAGGGAATGAGCAGTTCTTC	CASSLASIAGGNEQFF
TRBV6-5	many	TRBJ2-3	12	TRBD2	TGTGCCAGCAGTTATCCGGGGGGTACGCAGTATTTT	CASSYPGGTQYF